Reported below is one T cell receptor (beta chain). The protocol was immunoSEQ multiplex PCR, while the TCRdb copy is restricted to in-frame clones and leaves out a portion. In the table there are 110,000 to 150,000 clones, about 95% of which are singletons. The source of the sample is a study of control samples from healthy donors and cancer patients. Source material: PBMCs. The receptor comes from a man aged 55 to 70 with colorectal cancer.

CDR3 coding DNA: TGTGCCAGAAGCCCACGGGGGGAGGCCCTTGATAGCTCCTATAATTCACCCCTCCACTTT. This encodes CARSPRGEALDSSYNSPLHF. This chain links TRBV5-3 with TRBJ1-6; tentative D call: TRBD1 (5 bases). TRBV5-3 is recorded as an ORF, its role being uncertain. The V and J ends lost 4 bases and 0 bases respectively, with 23 bases between them. This CDR3 has 20 residues.